These T cell receptor beta chains were read from a single sample in a study of cytomegalovirus exposure and HLA in healthy donors. Some clones are missing from TCRdb's copy, which holds only in-frame ones; the method was immunoSEQ multiplex PCR. The clone table shows about 87,000 clones, with the ten largest holding less than 20%. The sequenced sample was PBMCs. The receptors stem from a man in his fifties or sixties in good health and CMV-seropositive. Both conserved end residues are part of each CDR3. The D gene is left open where the match is weak.

>TRBV6-5|TRBJ1-1|11|TRBD1
CASTSQGEAFF
TGTGCCAGCACTTCACAGGGGGAAGCTTTCTTT
>TRBV5-4|TRBJ1-5|15|NA
CASSVGGVPNQPQHF
TGTGCCAGCAGCGTGGGGGGGGTACCCAATCAGCCCCAGCATTTT
>TRBV5-1|TRBJ1-2|13|NA
CASSLSTVYGYTF
TGCGCCAGCAGCCTTTCGACAGTCTATGGCTACACCTTC
>TRBV28|TRBJ2-5|12|NA
CASRSQRETQYF
TGTGCCAGCAGGTCACAGCGGGAGACCCAGTACTTC
>TRBV11-2|TRBJ2-2|18|TRBD2
CASSSHRGLAGQNGELFF
TGTGCCAGCAGCTCCCATCGGGGACTAGCGGGACAGAACGGGGAGCTGTTTTTT
>TRBV28|TRBJ1-2|14|NA
CASSFPGEGYGYTF
TGTGCCAGCAGTTTTCCAGGGGAGGGCTATGGCTACACCTTC
>TRBV6-5|TRBJ2-7|14|NA
CASSYRDRAYEQYF
TGTGCCAGCAGTTACCGAGACAGAGCCTACGAGCAGTACTTC
>TRBV28|TRBJ1-5|15|NA
CASTAGAYSNQPQHF
TGTGCCAGCACCGCAGGGGCTTATAGCAATCAGCCCCAGCATTTT
>TRBV29-1|TRBJ2-1|14|TRBD2
CSVGAGVSYNEQFF
TGCAGCGTAGGAGCGGGAGTATCCTACAATGAGCAGTTCTTC
>TRBV7-6|TRBJ2-3|15|NA
CASSPAAGFFHTQYF
TGTGCCAGCAGCCCCGCGGCGGGGTTCTTCCATACGCAGTATTTT
>TRBV4-2|TRBJ2-1|16|NA
CASSQDGAIGGNEQFF
TGTGCCAGCAGCCAAGACGGAGCCATCGGGGGCAATGAGCAGTTCTTC
>TRBV18|TRBJ1-5|15|NA
CASSPDSNSNQPQHF
TGTGCCAGCTCACCGGACAGTAATAGCAATCAGCCCCAGCATTTT
>TRBV5-4|TRBJ2-2|16|TRBD1
CASSTTGTGNTGELFF
TGTGCCAGCAGCACAACCGGGACAGGTAACACCGGGGAGCTGTTTTTT
>TRBV7-3|TRBJ1-1|13|NA
CASSFTGRGQAFF
TGTGCCAGCAGCTTTACAGGGCGTGGACAAGCTTTCTTT
>TRBV5-4|TRBJ2-4|14|NA
CASSLQGIENIQYF
TGTGCCAGCAGCTTACAGGGTATAGAAAACATTCAGTACTTC
>TRBV18|TRBJ2-1|16|NA
CASSPSEGEGYNEQFF
TGTGCCAGCTCACCATCCGAGGGGGAGGGGTACAATGAGCAGTTCTTC
>TRBV6-4|TRBJ2-1|14|TRBD2
CASSARTSSNEQFF
TGTGCCAGCAGTGCGCGGACTAGCTCCAATGAGCAGTTCTTC
>TRBV18|TRBJ2-1|17|TRBD1
CASSPPRGQGSYNEQFF
TGTGCCAGCTCACCACCAAGGGGACAGGGGTCCTACAATGAGCAGTTCTTC
>TRBV7-2|TRBJ2-7|14|NA
CASSLVNRVNEQYF
TGTGCCAGCAGCTTAGTGAACAGGGTCAACGAGCAGTACTTC
>TRBV9|TRBJ1-1|15|TRBD1
CASSVASQGGTEAFF
TGTGCCAGCAGCGTAGCCTCACAGGGGGGCACTGAAGCTTTCTTT
>TRBV7-2|TRBJ2-5|13|TRBD1
CASSPGGRETQYF
TGTGCCAGCAGCCCAGGGGGCCGAGAGACCCAGTACTTC
>TRBV5-5|TRBJ2-1|13|NA
CASKPDSYNEQFF
TGTGCCAGCAAACCAGACTCCTACAATGAGCAGTTCTTC
>TRBV9|TRBJ2-1|13|NA
CASSVGTYNEQFF
TGTGCCAGCAGCGTAGGGACTTACAATGAGCAGTTCTTC
>TRBV18|TRBJ1-1|14|NA
CASAPTGGNTEAFF
TGTGCCAGCGCCCCCACCGGGGGGAACACTGAAGCTTTCTTT
>TRBV10-2|TRBJ1-1|14|NA
CASSARQPNTEAFF
TGCGCCAGCAGTGCGAGACAACCGAACACTGAAGCTTTCTTT
>TRBV5-1|TRBJ2-5|15|NA
CASTRAGTHGETQYF
TGCGCCAGCACCCGGGCCGGGACTCACGGGGAGACCCAGTACTTC
>TRBV9|TRBJ2-7|16|TRBD2
CASSVRIGLAGDEQYF
TGTGCCAGCAGCGTAAGGATAGGACTAGCGGGAGACGAGCAGTACTTC
>TRBV18|TRBJ1-2|13|NA
CASSVTSSYGYTF
TGTGCCAGCTCAGTTACCTCTAGCTATGGCTACACCTTC
>TRBV6-5|TRBJ1-1|13|NA
CASSYRGGAEAFF
TGTGCCAGCAGTTACCGGGGAGGAGCTGAAGCTTTCTTT
>TRBV11-3|TRBJ2-3|19|NA
CASSRGSYAALPPRDTQYF
TGTGCCAGCAGCCGAGGGTCCTACGCAGCCCTCCCTCCACGGGATACGCAGTATTTT
>TRBV6-6|TRBJ1-5|15|NA
CASSYSESSNQPQHF
TGTGCCAGCAGTTACTCGGAGAGTAGCAATCAGCCCCAGCATTTT
>TRBV4-2|TRBJ1-2|18|TRBD1
CASSQLPGQGRLGYGYTF
TGTGCCAGCAGCCAATTACCGGGACAGGGCAGGCTCGGCTATGGCTACACCTTC
>TRBV14|TRBJ1-1|18|NA
CASSQENIRGWDYTEAFF
TGTGCCAGCAGCCAAGAGAATATAAGGGGCTGGGACTACACTGAAGCTTTCTTT
>TRBV9|TRBJ2-1|11|NA
CASSAANEQFF
TGTGCCAGCAGCGCAGCGAATGAGCAGTTCTTC
>TRBV30|TRBJ1-6|14|NA
CAWSVGLGLSPLHF
TGTGCCTGGAGTGTCGGTCTAGGCCTGTCACCCCTCCACTTT
>TRBV4-3|TRBJ1-2|15|NA
CASSQSGTRIYGYTF
TGCGCCAGCAGCCAAAGCGGGACCCGAATATATGGCTACACCTTC
>TRBV10-3|TRBJ1-2|13|NA
CAISAAVNYGYTF
TGTGCCATCAGTGCTGCAGTTAACTATGGCTACACCTTC
>TRBV2|TRBJ1-4|15|NA
CASSGGGRVTEKLFF
TGTGCCAGCAGTGGAGGTGGGCGGGTAACTGAAAAACTGTTTTTT
>TRBV4-2|TRBJ2-1|16|TRBD1
CASSQTLGQGDNEQFF
TGTGCCAGCAGCCAGACTCTGGGACAGGGAGACAATGAGCAGTTCTTC
>TRBV6-1|TRBJ2-2|13|TRBD2
CASSLREHGELFF
TGTGCCAGCAGTTTGCGGGAGCACGGGGAGCTGTTTTTT
>TRBV5-1|TRBJ2-7|14|TRBD2
CASRASGRGYEQYF
TGCGCCAGCCGGGCTAGCGGGAGGGGATACGAGCAGTACTTC
>TRBV20-1|TRBJ1-1|11|NA
CSARGTVEAFF
TGCAGTGCTAGAGGGACAGTTGAAGCTTTCTTT
>TRBV5-6|TRBJ2-1|12|NA
CASSLGSVEQFF
TGTGCCAGCAGCTTGGGTTCGGTAGAGCAGTTCTTC
>TRBV4-3|TRBJ2-2|14|NA
CASSQGQAPGELFF
TGCGCCAGCAGCCAGGGGCAGGCCCCCGGGGAGCTGTTTTTT
>TRBV9|TRBJ2-2|16|TRBD1
CASSVAGGQGFGELFF
TGTGCCAGCAGCGTAGCTGGTGGACAGGGCTTCGGGGAGCTGTTTTTT
>TRBV6-1|TRBJ1-2|12|NA
CASSNPGYGYTF
TGTGCCAGCAGTAACCCAGGATATGGCTACACCTTC
>TRBV30|TRBJ2-7|13|NA
CAWSTGVTYEQYF
TGTGCCTGGAGTACGGGGGTTACCTACGAGCAGTACTTC
>TRBV7-2|TRBJ2-3|17|TRBD1
CASSLRLGTGSTDTQYF
TGTGCCAGCAGCTTAAGATTAGGGACAGGGTCGACAGATACGCAGTATTTT
>TRBV6-5|TRBJ1-1|12|NA
CASSPQGIEAFF
TGTGCCAGCAGTCCCCAGGGAATTGAAGCTTTCTTT
>TRBV13|TRBJ2-5|16|TRBD2
CASSTFTSGSRETQYF
TGTGCCAGCAGCACGTTCACTAGCGGGAGCCGGGAGACCCAGTACTTC
>TRBV11-3|TRBJ2-3|14|TRBD2
CASSSLTSTPSQYF
TGTGCCAGCAGCTCCCTGACTAGCACCCCGTCGCAGTATTTT